The entry that follows covers one TCR beta chain sequence. The CDR3 spans 15 residues. Losses at the gene ends were 6 bases for V and 2 bases for J; bases not matched to a gene: 8. Germline V gives CDR1 LGHNA, CDR2 YSLEER. The data stem from a study of T cells after yellow fever vaccination. One entry per CDR3 protein, called by TCRdb with MiXCR from the 5' RACE reads. The table has approximately 550,000 distinct CDR3 sequences, 15% to 20% seen once. The V gene is TRBV4-3, the J gene TRBJ2-3; 7 nucleotides agree with TRBD1. The source was PBMCs, collected 15 days after the yellow fever booster vaccination. This receptor was obtained from a man aged 25-45 years who received the YFV17D yellow fever vaccine. CDR3 protein: CASRMNGQVTDTQYF. In nucleotides, the CDR3 is TGCGCCAGCAGGATGAATGGACAGGTCACAGATACGCAGTATTTT.